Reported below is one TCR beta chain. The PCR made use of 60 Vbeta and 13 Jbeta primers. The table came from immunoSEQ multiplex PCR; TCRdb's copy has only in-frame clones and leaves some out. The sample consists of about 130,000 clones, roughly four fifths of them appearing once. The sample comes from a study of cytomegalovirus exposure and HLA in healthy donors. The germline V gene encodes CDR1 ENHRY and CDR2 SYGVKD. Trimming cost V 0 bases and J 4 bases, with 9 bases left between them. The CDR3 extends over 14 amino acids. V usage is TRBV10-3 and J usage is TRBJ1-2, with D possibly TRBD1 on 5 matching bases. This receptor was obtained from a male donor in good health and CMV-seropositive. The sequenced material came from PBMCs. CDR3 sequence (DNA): TGTGCCATCAGTGAGTCCCAGGGTAGCTATGGCTACACCTTC. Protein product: CAISESQGSYGYTF.